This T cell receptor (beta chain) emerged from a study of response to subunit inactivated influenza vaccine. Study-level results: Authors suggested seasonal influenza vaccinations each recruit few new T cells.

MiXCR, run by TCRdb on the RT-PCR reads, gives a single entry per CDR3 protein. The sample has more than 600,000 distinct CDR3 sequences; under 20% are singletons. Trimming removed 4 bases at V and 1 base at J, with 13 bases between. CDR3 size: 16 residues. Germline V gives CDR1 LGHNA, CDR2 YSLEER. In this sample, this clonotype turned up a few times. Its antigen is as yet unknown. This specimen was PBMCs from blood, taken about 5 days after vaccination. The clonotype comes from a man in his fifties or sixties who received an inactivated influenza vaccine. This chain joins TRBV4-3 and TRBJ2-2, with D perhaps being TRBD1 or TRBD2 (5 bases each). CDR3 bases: TGCGCCAGCAGCCCAGTAGGGGACCTGAACACCGGGGAGCTGTTTTTT. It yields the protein CASSPVGDLNTGELFF.